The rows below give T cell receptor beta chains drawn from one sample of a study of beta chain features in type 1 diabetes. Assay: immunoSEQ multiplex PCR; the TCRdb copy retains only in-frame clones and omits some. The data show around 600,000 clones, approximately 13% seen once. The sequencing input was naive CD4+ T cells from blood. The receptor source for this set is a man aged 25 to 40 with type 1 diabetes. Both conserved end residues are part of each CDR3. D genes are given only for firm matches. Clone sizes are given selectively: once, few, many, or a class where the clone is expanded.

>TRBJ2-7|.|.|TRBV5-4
CASSSRFSYEQYF
TGTGCCAGCAGCTCCAGATTCTCCTACGAGCAGTACTTC
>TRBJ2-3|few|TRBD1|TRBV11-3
CASKGQGADTQYF
TGTGCCAGCAAAGGACAGGGAGCAGATACGCAGTATTTT
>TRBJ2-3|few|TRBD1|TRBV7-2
CASSFRTGPSTDTQYF
TGTGCCAGCAGCTTCCGGACAGGGCCTAGCACAGATACGCAGTATTTT
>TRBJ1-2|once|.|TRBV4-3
CASSRGAGRDRGYTF
TGCGCCAGCAGCCGGGGGGCAGGGCGGGATCGTGGCTACACCTTC
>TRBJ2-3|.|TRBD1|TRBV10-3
CATQPSGQTDTQYF
TGTGCCACCCAGCCCTCGGGACAGACAGATACGCAGTATTTT
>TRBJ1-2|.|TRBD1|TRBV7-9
CASSVEGTGGGGYTF
TGTGCCAGCAGCGTAGAAGGGACAGGGGGCGGTGGCTACACCTTC
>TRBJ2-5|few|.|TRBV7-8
CASTSQPQETQYF
TGTGCCAGCACAAGCCAGCCACAAGAGACCCAGTACTTC
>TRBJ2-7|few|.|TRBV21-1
CASSKVAVCSTYEQYF
TGTGCCAGCAGCAAAGTGGCTGTCTGTTCAACCTACGAGCAGTACTTC
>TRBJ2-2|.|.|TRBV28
CASSFPLTGELFF
TGTGCCAGCAGTTTCCCCTTGACCGGGGAGCTGTTTTTT
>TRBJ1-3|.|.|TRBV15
CATSSPTGTAGNTIYF
TGTGCCACCAGCAGCCCTACCGGGACGGCGGGAAACACCATATATTTT
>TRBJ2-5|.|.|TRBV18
CASSPGATQEAQYF
TGTGCCAGCTCACCAGGGGCAACCCAAGAGGCCCAGTACTTC
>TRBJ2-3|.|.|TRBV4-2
CASSQENGDTQYF
TGTGCCAGCAGCCAGGAAAATGGCGATACGCAGTATTTT
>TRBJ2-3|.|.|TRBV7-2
CASSLLGNTDTQYF
TGTGCCAGCAGCTTATTGGGGAACACAGATACGCAGTATTTT
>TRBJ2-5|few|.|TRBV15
CATSRGFGGEKFRDRKETQYF
TGTGCCACCAGCAGAGGATTCGGGGGGGAAAAATTCCGGGACAGAAAAGAGACCCAGTACTTC
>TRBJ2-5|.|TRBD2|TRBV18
CASSPPGLAGETQYF
TGTGCCAGCTCACCACCGGGACTAGCAGGAGAGACCCAGTACTTC
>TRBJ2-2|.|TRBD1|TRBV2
CASSVWGTENTGELFF
TGTGCCAGCAGTGTTTGGGGGACAGAGAACACCGGGGAGCTGTTTTTT
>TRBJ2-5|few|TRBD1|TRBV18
CASSPGTVQETQYF
TGTGCCAGCTCACCAGGGACAGTACAAGAGACCCAGTACTTC
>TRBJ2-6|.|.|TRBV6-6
CASSYGEPGANVLTF
TGTGCCAGCAGTTACGGAGAGCCTGGGGCCAACGTCCTGACTTTC
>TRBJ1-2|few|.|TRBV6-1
CATREFYYGYTF
TGTGCCACCAGGGAGTTCTACTATGGCTACACCTTC
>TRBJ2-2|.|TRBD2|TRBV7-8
CASIAGLAGLGTGELFF
TGTGCCAGCATCGCGGGACTAGCGGGGCTCGGCACCGGGGAGCTGTTTTTT